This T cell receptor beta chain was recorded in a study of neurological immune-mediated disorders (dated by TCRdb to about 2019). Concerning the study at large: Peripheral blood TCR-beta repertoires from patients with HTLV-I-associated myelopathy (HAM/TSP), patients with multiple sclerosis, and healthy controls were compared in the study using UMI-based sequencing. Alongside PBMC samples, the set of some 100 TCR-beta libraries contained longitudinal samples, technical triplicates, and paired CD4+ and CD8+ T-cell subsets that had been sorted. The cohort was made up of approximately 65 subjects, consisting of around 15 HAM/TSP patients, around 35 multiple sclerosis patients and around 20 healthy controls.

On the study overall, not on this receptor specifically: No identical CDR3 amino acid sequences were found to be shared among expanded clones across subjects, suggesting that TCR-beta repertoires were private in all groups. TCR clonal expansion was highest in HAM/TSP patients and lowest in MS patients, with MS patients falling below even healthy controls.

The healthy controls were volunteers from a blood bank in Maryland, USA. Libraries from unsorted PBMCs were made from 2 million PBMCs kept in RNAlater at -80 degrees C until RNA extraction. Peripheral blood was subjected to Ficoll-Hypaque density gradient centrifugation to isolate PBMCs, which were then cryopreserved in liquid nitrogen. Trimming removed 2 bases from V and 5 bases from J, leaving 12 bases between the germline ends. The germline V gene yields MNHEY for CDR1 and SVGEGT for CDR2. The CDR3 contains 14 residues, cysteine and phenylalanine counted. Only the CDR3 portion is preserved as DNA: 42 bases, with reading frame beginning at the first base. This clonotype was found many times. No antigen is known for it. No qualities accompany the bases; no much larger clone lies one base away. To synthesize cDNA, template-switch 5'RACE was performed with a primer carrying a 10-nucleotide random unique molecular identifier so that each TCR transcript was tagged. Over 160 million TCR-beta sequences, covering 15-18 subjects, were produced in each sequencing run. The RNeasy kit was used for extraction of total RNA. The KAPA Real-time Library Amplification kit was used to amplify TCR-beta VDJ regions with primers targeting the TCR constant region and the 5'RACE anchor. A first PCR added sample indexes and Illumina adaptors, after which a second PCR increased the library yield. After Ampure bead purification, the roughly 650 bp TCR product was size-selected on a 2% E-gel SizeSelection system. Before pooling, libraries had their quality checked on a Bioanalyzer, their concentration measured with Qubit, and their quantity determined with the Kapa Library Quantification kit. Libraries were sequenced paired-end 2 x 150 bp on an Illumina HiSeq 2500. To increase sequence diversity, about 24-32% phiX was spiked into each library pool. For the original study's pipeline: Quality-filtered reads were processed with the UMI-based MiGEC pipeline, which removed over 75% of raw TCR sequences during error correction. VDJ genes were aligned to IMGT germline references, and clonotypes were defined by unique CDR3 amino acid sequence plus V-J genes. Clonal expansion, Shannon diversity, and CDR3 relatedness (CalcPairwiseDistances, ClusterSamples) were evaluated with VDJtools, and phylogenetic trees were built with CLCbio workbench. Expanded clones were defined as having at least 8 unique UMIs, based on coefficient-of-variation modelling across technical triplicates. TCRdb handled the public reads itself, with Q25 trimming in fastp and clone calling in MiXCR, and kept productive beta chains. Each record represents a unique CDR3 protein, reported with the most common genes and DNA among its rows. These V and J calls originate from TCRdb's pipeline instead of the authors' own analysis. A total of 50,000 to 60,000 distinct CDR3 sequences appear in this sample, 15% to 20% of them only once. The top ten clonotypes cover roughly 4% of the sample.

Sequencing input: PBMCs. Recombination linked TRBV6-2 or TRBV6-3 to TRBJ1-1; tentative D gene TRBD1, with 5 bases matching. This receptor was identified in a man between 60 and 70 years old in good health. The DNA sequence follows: TGTGCCAGCAGTTACAAGGGGATAGAAACTGAAGCTTTCTTT. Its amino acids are CASSYKGIETEAFF.